This TCR beta chain comes out of a study of radiation and T cells in renal cell carcinoma. Sequenced by immunoSEQ multiplex PCR; TCRdb stores in-frame clones only, minus some. The table lists 150,000 or so clones, around four fifths of them singletons. The junction had 8 bases not matched to a gene; V was cut back by 1 base and J by 4 bases. The germline gives CDR1 SEHNR, CDR2 FQNEAQ (reference sequence). The CDR3 is 16 amino acids. Time point noted: baseline pretreatment blood. As for treatment: 15 Gy SBRT to primary tumor, nephrectomy 4 weeks later. The sequencing here drew on blood, taken from a patient whose treatment included radiotherapy and nephrectomy. The TCR comes from a woman aged 45-60 years with renal cell carcinoma. V and J are TRBV7-9 and TRBJ2-7; 9 bases are shared with TRBD2. Written as DNA, the CDR3 is TGTGCCAGCAGCTTAGGTGTTCTAGCGGGAAGGTACGAGCAGTACTTC. This codes for CASSLGVLAGRYEQYF.